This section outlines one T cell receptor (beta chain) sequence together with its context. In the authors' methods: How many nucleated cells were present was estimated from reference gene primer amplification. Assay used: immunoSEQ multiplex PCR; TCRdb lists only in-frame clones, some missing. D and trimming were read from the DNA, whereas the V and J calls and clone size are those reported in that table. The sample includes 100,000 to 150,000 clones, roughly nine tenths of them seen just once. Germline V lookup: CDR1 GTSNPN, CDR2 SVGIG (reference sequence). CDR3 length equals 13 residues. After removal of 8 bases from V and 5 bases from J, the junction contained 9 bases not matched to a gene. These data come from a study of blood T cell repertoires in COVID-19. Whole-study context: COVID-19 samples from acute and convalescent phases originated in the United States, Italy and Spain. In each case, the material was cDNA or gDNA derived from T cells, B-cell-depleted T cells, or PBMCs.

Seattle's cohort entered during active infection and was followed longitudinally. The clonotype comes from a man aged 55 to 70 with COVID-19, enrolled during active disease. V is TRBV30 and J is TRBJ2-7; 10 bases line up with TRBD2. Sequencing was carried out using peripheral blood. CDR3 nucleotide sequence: TGTGCCCGGTCCGGGACTAGCGTAAACGAGCAGTACTTC. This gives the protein CARSGTSVNEQYF.